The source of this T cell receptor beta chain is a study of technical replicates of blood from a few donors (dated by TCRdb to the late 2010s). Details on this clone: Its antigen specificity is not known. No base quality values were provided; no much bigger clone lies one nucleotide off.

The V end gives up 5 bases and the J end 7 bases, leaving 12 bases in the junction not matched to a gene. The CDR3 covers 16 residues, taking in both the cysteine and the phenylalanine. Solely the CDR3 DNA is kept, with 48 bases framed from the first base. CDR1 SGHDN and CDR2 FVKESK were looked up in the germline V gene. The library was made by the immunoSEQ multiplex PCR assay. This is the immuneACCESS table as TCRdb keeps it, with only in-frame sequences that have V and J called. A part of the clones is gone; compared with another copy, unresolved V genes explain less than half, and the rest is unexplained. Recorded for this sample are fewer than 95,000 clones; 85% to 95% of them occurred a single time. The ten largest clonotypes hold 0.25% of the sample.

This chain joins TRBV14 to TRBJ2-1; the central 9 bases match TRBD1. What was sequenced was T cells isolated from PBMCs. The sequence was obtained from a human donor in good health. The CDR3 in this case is CASSSIPGQGKNEQFF. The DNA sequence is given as TGTGCCAGCAGCTCCATTCCGGGACAGGGTAAAAATGAGCAGTTCTTC.